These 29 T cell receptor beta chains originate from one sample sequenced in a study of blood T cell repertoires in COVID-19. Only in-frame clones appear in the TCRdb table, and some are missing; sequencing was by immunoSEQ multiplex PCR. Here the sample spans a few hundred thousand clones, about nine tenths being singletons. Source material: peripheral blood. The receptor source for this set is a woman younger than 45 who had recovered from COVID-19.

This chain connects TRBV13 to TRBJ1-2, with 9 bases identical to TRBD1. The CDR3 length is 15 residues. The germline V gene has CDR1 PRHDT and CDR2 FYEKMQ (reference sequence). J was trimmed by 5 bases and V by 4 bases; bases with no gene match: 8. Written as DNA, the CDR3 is TGTGCCAGCAGCTCTGACAGGGGGTCAGGGTATGGCTACACCTTC. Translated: CASSSDRGSGYGYTF.

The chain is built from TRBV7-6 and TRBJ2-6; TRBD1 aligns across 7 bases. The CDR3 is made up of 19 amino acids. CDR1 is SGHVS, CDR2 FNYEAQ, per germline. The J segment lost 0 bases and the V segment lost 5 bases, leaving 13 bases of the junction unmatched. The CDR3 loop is CASSPGWGTAASGANVLTF. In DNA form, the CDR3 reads TGTGCCAGCAGCCCCGGATGGGGGACAGCGGCCTCTGGGGCCAACGTCCTGACTTTC.

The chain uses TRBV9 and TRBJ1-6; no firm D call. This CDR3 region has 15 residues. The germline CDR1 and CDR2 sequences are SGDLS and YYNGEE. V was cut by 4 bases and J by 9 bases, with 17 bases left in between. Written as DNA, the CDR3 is TGTGCCAGCAGCCCTCGCATGAGCCCGGGTTCACCCCTCCACTTT. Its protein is CASSPRMSPGSPLHF. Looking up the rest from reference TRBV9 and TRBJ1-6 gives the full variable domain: DSGVTQTPKHLITATGQRVTLRCSPRSGDLSVYWYQQSLDQGLQFLIQYYNGEERAKGNILERFSAQQFPDLHSELNLSSLELGDSALYFCASSPRMSPGSPLHFGNGTRLTVT.

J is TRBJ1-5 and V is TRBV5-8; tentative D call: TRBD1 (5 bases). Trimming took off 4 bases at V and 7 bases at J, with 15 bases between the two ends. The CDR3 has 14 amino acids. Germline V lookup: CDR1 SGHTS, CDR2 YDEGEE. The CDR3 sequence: CASSGTPRGQPQHF. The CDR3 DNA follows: TGTGCCAGCAGCGGAACTCCCCGGGGGCAGCCCCAGCATTTT.

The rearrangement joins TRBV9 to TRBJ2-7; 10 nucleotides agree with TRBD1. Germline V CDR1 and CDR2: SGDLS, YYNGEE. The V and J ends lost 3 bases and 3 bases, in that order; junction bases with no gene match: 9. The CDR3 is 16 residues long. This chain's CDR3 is CASSASDGTGVYEQYF. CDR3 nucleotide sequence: TGTGCCAGCAGCGCCTCTGATGGGACAGGGGTCTACGAGCAGTACTTC.

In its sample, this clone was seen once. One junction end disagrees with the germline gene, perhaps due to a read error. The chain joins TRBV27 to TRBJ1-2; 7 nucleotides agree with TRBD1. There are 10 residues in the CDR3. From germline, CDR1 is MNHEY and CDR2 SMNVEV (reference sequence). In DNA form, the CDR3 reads TGTGCCAGCAGGAGGGGACAGCATATGTTC. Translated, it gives CASRRGQHMF.

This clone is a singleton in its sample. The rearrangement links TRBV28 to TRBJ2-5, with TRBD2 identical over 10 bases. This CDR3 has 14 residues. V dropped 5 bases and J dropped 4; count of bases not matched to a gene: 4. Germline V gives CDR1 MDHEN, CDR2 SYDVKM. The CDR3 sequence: CASSLAGASETQYF. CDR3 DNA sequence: TGTGCCAGCAGTCTAGCGGGGGCATCAGAGACCCAGTACTTC.

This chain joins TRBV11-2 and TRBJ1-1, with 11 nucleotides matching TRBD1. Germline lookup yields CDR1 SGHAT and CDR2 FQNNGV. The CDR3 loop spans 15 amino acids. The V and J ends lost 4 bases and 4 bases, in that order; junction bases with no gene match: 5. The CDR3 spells CASSSWGTGGTEAFF. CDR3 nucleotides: TGTGCCAGCAGCTCCTGGGGGACAGGGGGCACTGAAGCTTTCTTT. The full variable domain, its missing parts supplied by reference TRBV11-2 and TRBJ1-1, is EAGVAQSPRYKIIEKRQSVAFWCNPISGHATLYWYQQILGQGPKLLIQFQNNGVVDDSQLPKDRFSAERLKGVDSTLKIQPAKLEDSAVYLCASSSWGTGGTEAFFGQGTRLTVV.

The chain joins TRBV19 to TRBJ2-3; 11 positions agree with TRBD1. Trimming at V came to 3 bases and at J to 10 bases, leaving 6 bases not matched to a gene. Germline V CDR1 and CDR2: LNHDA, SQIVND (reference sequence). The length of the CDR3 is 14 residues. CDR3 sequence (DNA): TGTGCCAGTAGTATCCGGACAGGGGGCAGGGCGCAGTATTTT. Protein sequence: CASSIRTGGRAQYF.

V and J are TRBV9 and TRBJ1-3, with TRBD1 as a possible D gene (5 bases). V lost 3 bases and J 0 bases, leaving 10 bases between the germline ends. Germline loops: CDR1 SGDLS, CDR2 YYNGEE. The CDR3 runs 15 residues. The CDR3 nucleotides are TGTGCCAGCAGCGGACCGGGGGGCTCTGGAAACACCATATATTTT. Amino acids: CASSGPGGSGNTIYF. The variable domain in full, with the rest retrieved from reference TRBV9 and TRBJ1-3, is DSGVTQTPKHLITATGQRVTLRCSPRSGDLSVYWYQQSLDQGLQFLIQYYNGEERAKGNILERFSAQQFPDLHSELNLSSLELGDSALYFCASSGPGGSGNTIYFGEGSWLTVV.

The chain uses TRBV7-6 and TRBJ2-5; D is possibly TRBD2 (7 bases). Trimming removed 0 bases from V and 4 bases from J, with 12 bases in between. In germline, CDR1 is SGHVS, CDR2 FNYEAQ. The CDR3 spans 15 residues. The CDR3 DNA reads TGTGCCAGCAGCTTAGCGGGAGGGGGGAGAGAGACCCAGTACTTC. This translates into CASSLAGGGRETQYF.

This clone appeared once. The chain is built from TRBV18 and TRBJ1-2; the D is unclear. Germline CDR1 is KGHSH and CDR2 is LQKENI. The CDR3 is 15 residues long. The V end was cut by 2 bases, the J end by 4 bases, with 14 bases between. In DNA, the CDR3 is TGTGCCAGCTCACCAGCACGGGAGGGCTTCTATGGCTACACCTTC. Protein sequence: CASSPAREGFYGYTF.

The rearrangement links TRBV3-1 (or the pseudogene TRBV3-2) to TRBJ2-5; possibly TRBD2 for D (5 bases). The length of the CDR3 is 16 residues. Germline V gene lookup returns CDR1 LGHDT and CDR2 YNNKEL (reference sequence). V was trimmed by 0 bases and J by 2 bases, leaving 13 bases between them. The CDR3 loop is CASSQDSGLLQETQYF. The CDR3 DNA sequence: TGTGCCAGCAGCCAAGATTCGGGGTTATTACAAGAGACCCAGTACTTC.

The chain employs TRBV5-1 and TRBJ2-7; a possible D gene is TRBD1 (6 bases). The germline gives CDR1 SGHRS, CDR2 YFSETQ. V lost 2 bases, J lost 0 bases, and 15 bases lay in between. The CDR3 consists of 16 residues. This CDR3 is CASSLGTGKYSYEQYF. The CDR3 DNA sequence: TGCGCCAGCAGCTTAGGTACAGGGAAATACTCCTACGAGCAGTACTTC.

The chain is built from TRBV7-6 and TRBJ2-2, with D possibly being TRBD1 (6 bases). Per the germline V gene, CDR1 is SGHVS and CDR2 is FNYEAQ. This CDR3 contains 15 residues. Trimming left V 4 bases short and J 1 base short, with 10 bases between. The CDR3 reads CASSSTGGNTGELFF. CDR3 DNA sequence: TGTGCCAGCAGCTCGACAGGAGGGAACACCGGGGAGCTGTTTTTT. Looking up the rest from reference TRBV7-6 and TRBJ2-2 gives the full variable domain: GAGVSQSPRYKVTKRGQDVALRCDPISGHVSLYWYRQALGQGPEFLTYFNYEAQQDKSGLPNDRFSAERPEGSISTLTIQRTEQRDSAMYRCASSSTGGNTGELFFGEGSRLTVL.

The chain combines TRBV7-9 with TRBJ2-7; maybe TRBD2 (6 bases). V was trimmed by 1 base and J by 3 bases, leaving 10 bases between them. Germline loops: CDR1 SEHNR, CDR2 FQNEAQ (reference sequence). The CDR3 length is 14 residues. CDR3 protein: CASSLDGGHYEQYF. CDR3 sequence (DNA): TGTGCCAGCAGCTTAGACGGGGGTCACTACGAGCAGTACTTC.

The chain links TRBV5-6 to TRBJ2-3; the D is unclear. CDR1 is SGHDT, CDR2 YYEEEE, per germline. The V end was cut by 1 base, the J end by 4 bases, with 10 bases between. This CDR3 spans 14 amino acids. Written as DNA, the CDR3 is TGTGCCAGCAGCTTGCCCCTACGGGCAGATACGCAGTATTTT. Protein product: CASSLPLRADTQYF.

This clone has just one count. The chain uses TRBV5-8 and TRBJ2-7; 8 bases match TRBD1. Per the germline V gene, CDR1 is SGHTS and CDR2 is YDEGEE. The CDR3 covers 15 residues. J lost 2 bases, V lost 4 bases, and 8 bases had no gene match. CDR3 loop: CASSPTGTGTYEQYF. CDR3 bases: TGTGCCAGCAGCCCAACCGGGACAGGAACCTACGAGCAGTACTTC.

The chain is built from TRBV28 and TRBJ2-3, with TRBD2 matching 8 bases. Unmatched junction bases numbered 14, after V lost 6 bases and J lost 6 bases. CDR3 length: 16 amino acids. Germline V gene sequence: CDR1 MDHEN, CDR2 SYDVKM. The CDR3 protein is CASSPFHRGGWDTQYF. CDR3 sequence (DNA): TGTGCCAGCAGCCCATTTCATCGGGGGGGGTGGGATACGCAGTATTTT.

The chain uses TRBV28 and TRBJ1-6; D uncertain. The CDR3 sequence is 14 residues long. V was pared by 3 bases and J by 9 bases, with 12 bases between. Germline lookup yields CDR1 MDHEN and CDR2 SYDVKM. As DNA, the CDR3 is TGTGCCAGCAGTTTGCCGGGGTACGGTTCACCCCTCCACTTT. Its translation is CASSLPGYGSPLHF.

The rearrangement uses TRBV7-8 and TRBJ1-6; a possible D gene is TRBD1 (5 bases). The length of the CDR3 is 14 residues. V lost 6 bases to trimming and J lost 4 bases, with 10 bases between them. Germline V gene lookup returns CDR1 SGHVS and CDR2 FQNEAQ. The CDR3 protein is CASSPPGYNSPLHF. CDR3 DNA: TGTGCCAGCAGTCCTCCAGGGTATAATTCACCCCTCCACTTT.

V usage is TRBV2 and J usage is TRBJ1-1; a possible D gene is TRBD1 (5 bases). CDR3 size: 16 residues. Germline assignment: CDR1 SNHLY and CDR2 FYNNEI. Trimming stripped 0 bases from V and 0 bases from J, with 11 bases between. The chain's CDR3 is CASSEAQGTVNTEAFF. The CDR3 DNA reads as TGTGCCAGCAGTGAAGCCCAGGGAACGGTGAACACTGAAGCTTTCTTT.

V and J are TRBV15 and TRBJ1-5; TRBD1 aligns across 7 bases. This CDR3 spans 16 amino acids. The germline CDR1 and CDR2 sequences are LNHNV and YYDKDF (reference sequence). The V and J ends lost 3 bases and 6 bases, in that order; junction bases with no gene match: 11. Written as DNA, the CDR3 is TGTGCCACCAGCAGGACGACAGGGTTTATGGGTCAGCCCCAGCATTTT. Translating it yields CATSRTTGFMGQPQHF.

CDR3 coding DNA: TGTGCCAGCACCCGAGACAGGGGATCGCCTGGCTACACCTTC. This gives the protein CASTRDRGSPGYTF. The rearrangement uses TRBV2 and TRBJ1-2, with 8 bases identical to TRBD1. Germline V gene lookup returns CDR1 SNHLY and CDR2 FYNNEI. With 7 bases clipped from V and 7 bases from J, the junction kept 11 bases outside the gene matches. The CDR3 sequence is 14 residues long.

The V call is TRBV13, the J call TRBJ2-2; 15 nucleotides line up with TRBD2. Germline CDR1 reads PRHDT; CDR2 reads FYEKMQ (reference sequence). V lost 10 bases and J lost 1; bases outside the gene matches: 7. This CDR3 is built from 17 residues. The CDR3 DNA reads TGTGCCACACCGGGACTAGCGGGGGGCCTGAACACCGGGGAGCTGTTTTTT. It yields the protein CATPGLAGGLNTGELFF.

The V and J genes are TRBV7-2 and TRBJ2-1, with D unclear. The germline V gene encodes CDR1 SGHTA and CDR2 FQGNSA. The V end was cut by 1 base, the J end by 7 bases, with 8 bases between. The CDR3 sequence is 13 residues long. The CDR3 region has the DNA TGTGCCAGCAGCTTAGAAGCGCGGAATGAGCAGTTCTTC. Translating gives CASSLEARNEQFF.

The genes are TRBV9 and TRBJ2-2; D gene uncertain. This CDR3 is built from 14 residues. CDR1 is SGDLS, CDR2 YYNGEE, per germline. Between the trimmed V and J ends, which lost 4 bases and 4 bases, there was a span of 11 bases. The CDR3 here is CASSSSGSTGELFF. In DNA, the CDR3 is TGTGCCAGCAGCTCGTCAGGATCCACCGGGGAGCTGTTTTTT.

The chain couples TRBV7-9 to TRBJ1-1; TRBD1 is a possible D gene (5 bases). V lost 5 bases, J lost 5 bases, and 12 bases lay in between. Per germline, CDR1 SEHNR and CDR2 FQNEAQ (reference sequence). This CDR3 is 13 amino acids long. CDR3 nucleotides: TGTGCCAGCAGCCGGGGGGAAAGTACTGAAGCTTTCTTT. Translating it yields CASSRGESTEAFF. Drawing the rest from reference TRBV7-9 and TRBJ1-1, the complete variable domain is DTGVSQNPRHKITKRGQNVTFRCDPISEHNRLYWYRQTLGQGPEFLTYFQNEAQLEKSRLLSDRFSAERPKGSFSTLEIQRTEQGDSAMYLCASSRGESTEAFFGQGTRLTVV.

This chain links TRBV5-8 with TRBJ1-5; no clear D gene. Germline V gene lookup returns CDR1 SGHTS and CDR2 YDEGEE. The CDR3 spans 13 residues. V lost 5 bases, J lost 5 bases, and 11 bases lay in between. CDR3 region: CASRPPGDQPQHF. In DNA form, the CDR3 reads TGTGCCAGCAGACCGCCCGGGGATCAGCCCCAGCATTTT.